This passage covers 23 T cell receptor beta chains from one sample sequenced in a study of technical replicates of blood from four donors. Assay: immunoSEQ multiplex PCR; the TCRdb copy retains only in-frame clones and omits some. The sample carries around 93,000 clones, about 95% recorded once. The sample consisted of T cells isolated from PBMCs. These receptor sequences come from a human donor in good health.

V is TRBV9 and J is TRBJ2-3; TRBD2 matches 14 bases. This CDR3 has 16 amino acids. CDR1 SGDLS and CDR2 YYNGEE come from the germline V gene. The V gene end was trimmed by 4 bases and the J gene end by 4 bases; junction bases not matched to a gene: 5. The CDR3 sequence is CASSSTTSGRADTQYF. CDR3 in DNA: TGTGCCAGCAGCTCGACGACTAGCGGGAGGGCAGATACGCAGTATTTT.

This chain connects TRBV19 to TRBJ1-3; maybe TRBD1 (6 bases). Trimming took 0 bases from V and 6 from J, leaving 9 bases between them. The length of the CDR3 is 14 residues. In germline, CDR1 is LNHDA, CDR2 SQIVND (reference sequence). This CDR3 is CASSIDRGANTIYF. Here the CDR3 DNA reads TGTGCCAGTAGTATAGACAGGGGAGCAAACACCATATATTTT.

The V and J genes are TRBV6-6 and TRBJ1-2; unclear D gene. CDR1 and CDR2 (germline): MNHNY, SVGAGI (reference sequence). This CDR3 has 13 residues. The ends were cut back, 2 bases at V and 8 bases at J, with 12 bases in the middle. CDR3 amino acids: CASSYRQSEGYTF. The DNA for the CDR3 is TGTGCCAGCAGTTACCGGCAGAGCGAAGGCTACACCTTC.

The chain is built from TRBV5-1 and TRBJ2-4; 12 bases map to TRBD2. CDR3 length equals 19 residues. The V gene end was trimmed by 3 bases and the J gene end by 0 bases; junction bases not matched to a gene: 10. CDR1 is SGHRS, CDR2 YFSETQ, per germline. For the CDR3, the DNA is TGCGCCAGCAGCTCTCGGACTAGCGGGGCCTACACAGCCAAAAACATTCAGTACTTC. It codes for CASSSRTSGAYTAKNIQYF.

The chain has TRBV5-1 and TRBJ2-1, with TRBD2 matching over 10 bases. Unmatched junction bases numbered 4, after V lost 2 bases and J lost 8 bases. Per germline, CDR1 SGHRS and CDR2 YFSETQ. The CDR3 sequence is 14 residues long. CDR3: CASSLSGGVHEQFF. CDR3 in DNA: TGCGCCAGCAGCTTAAGCGGGGGGGTACATGAGCAGTTCTTC.

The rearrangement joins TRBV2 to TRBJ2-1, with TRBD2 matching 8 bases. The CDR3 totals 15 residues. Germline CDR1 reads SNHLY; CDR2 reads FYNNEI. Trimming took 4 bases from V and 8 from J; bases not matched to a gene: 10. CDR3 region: CASSGKMTSVDEQFF. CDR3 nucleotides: TGTGCCAGCAGTGGAAAGATGACTAGCGTCGATGAGCAGTTCTTC.

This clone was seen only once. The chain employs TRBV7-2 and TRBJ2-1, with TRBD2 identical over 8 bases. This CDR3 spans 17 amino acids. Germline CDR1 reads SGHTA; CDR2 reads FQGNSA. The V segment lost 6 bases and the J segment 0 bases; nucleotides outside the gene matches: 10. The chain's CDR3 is CASSLNPGLGSYNEQFF. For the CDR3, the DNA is TGTGCCAGCAGTTTAAACCCGGGACTAGGCTCCTACAATGAGCAGTTCTTC.

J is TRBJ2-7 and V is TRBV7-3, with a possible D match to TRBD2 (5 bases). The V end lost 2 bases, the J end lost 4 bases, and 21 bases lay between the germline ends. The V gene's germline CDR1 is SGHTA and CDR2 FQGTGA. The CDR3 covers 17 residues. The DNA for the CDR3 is TGTGCCAGCAGCTTATCCGGGGTAGAGGCGGGCTTTTACGAGCAGTACTTC. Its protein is CASSLSGVEAGFYEQYF.

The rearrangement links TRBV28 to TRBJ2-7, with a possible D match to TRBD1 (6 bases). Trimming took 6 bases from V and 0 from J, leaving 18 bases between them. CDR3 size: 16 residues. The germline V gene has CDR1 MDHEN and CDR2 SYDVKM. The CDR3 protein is CASSPDSLTPSYEQYF. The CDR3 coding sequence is TGTGCCAGCAGCCCGGACAGTTTAACCCCCTCCTACGAGCAGTACTTC.

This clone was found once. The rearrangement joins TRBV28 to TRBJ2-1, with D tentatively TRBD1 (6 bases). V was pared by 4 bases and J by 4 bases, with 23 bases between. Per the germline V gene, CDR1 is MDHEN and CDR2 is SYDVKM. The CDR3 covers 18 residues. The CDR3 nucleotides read TGTGCCAGCAGTTACCCAAAAAACCGGGACACTGGTTACAATGAGCAGTTCTTC. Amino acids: CASSYPKNRDTGYNEQFF.

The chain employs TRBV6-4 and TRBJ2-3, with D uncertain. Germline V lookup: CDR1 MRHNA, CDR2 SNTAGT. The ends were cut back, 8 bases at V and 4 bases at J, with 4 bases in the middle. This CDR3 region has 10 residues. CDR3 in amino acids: CASHADTQYF. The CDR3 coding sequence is TGTGCCAGCCATGCAGATACGCAGTATTTT.

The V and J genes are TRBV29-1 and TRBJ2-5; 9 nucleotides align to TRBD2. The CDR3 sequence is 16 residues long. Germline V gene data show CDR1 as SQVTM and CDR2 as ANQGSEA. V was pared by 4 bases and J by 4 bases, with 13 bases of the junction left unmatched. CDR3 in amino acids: CSVAFTGLAGRETQYF. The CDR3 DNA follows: TGCAGCGTTGCTTTTACGGGGCTAGCGGGACGAGAGACCCAGTACTTC.

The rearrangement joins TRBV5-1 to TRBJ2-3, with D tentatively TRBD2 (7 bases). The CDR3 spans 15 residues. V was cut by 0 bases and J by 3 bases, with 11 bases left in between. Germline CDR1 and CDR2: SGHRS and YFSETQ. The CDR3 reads CASSLEGGRTDTQYF. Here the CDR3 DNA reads TGCGCCAGCAGCTTGGAGGGGGGGCGGACAGATACGCAGTATTTT.

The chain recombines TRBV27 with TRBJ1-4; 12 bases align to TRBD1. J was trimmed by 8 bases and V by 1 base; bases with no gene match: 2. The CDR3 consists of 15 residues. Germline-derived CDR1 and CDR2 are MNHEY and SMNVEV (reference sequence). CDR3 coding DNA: TGTGCCAGCAGTTTATGGGGACAGGGGGCGGAAAAACTGTTTTTT. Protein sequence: CASSLWGQGAEKLFF. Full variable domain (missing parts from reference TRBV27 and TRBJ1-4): EAQVTQNPRYLITVTGKKLTVTCSQNMNHEYMSWYRQDPGLGLRQIYYSMNVEVTDKGDVPEGYKVSRKEKRNFPLILESPSPNQTSLYFCASSLWGQGAEKLFFGSGTQLSVL.

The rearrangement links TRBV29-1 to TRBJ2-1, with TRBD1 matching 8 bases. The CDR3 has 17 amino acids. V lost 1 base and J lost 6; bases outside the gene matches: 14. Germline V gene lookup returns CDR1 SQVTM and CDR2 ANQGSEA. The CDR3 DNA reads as TGCAGCGTTGAAGTTGTGAGGACAGGGCTAAGACGCAATGAGCAGTTCTTC. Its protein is CSVEVVRTGLRRNEQFF.

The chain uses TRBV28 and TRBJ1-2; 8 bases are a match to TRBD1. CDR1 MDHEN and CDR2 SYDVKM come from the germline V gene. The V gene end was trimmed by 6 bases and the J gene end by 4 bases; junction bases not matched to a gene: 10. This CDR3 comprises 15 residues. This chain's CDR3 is CASRPRQGRVYGYTF. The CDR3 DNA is TGTGCCAGCAGGCCTAGACAGGGGAGAGTCTATGGCTACACCTTC.

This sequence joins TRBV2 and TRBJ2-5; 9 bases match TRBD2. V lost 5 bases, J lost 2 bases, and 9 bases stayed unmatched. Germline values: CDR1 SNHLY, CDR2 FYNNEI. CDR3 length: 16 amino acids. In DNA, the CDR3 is TGTGCCAGCAGTACTAGCGGGTGGGGGGGGCAAGAGACCCAGTACTTC. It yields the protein CASSTSGWGGQETQYF.

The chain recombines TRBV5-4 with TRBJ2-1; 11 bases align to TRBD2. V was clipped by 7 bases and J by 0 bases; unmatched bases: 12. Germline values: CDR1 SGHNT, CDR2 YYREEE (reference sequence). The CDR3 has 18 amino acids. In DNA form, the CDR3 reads TGTGCCAGCCCACCGCCGGGACTAGCGGACCTCTCCTACAATGAGCAGTTCTTC. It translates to CASPPPGLADLSYNEQFF.

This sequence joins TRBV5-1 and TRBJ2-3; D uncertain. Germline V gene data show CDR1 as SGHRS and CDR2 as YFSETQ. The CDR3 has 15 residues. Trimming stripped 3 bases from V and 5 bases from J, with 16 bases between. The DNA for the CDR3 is TGCGCCAGCAGCTCCCCTGAGAGAAATGGAGATACGCAGTATTTT. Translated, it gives CASSSPERNGDTQYF.

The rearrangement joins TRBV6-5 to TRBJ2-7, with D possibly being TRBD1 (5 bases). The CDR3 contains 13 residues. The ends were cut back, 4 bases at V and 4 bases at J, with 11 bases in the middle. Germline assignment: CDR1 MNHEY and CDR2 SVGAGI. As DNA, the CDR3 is TGTGCCAGCAGTTCCCAGGGTACATACGAGCAGTACTTC. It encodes CASSSQGTYEQYF.

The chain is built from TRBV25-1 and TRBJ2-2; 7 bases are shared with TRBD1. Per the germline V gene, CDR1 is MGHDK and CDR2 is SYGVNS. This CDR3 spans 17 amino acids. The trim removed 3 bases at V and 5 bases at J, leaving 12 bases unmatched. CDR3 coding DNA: TGTGCCAGCAGTGATCCCTTACAGGGGCGGCTGACCGGGGAGCTGTTTTTT. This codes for CASSDPLQGRLTGELFF.

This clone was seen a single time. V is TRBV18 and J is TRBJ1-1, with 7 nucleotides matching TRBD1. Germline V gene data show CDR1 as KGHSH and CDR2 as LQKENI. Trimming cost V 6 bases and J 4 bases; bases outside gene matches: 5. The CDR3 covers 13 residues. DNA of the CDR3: TGTGCCAGCTCGCTCAACAGGGGCACTGAAGCTTTCTTT. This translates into CASSLNRGTEAFF.

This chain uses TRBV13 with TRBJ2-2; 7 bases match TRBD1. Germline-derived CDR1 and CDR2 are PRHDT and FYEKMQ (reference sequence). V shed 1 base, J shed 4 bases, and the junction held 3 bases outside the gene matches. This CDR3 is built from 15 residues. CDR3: CASSLAKGATGELFF. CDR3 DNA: TGTGCCAGCAGCTTAGCCAAGGGGGCCACCGGGGAGCTGTTTTTT.